The clone carrying this TCR beta chain has a handful of counts. Its antigen is still unknown. This record comes from a study of T-cell reconstitution after alpha-beta-depleted transplantation in children. The study, taken as a whole, reports: T-cell counts and diversity at one year post-transplant came mainly from newly produced T cells.

The V gene's germline CDR1 is SGHTS and CDR2 YDEGEE. Trimming pared 4 bases from V and 1 base from J, leaving 8 bases between. The CDR3 covers 13 residues. Unique molecular identifiers were used in preparing the TCRbeta library. TCRdb itself ran the PCR reads through MiXCR, one entry per CDR3 protein. The sample lists some 830,000 distinct CDR3 sequences, roughly 16% occurring once. This chain connects TRBV5-8 to TRBJ1-1; D gene unclear. The sequences come from PBMCs, mostly from graft donor cells, collected 360 days after TCRalphabeta/CD19-depleted stem cell transplant. The sequence came from a male patient aged 10 to 17 who had a stem cell transplant for acute lymphoblastic leukemia, so the T cells may come from the graft donor. CDR3 amino acids: CASSHWENTEAFF. CDR3 coding DNA: TGTGCCAGCAGCCACTGGGAGAACACTGAAGCTTTCTTT.